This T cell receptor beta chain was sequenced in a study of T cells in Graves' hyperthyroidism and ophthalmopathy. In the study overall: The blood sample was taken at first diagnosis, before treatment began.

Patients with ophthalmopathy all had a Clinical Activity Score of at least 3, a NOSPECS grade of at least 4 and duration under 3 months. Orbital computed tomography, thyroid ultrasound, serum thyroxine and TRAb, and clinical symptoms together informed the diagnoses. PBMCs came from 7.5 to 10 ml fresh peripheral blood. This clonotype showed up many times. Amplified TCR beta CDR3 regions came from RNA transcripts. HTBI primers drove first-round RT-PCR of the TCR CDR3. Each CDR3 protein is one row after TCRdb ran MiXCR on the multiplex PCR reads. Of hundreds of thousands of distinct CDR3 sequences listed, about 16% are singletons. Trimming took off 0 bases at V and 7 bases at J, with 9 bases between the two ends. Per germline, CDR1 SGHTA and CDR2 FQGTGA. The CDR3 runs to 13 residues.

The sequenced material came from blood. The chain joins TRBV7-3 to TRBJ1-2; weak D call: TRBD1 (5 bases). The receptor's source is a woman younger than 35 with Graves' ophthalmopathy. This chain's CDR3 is CASSLTGEVGYTF. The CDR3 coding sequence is TGTGCCAGCAGCTTAACAGGGGAAGTTGGCTACACCTTC.